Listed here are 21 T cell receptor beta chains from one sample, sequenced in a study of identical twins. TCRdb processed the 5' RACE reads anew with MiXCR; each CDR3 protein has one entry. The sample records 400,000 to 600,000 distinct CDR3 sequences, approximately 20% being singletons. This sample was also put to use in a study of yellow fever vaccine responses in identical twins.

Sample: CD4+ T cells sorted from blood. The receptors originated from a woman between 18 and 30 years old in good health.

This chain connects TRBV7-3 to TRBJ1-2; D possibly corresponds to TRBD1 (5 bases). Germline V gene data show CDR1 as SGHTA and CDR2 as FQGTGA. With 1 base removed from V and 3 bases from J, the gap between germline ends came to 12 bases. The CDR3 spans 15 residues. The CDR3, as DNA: TGTGCCAGCAGCTTAAAATCGGGACCTTACTATGGCTACACCTTC. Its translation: CASSLKSGPYYGYTF.

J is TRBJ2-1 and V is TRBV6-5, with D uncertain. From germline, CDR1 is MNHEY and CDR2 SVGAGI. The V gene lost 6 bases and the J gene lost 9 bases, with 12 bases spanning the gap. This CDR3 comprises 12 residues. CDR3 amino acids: CASSPTGGEQFF. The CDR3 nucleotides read TGTGCCAGCAGCCCCACGGGTGGTGAGCAGTTCTTC.

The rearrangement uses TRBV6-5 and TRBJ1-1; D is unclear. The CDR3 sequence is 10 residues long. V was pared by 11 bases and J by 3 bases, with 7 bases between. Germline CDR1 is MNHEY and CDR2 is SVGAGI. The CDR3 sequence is CAVGDTEAFF. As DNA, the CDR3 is TGTGCCGTCGGGGACACTGAAGCTTTCTTT.

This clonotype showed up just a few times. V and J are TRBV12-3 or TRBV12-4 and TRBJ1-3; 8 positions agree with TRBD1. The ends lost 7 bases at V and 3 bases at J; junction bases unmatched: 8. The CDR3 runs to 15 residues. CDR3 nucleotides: TGTGCCAGCAAACTCCAGACAGGGGTTGGAAACACCATATATTTT. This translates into CASKLQTGVGNTIYF.

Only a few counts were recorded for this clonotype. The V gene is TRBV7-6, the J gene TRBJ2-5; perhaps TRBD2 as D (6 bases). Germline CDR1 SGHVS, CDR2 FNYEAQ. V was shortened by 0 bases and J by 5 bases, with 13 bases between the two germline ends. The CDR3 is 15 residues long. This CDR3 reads CASSLALGGSETQYF. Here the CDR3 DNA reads TGTGCCAGCAGCTTAGCGCTAGGAGGGAGCGAGACCCAGTACTTC.

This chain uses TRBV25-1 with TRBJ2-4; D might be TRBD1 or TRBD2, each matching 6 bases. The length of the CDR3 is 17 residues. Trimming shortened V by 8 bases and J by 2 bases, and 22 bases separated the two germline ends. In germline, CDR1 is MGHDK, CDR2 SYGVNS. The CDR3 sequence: CASAEGGGQGTKNIQYF. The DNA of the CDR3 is TGTGCCAGCGCAGAAGGAGGGGGGCAGGGGACCAAAAACATTCAGTACTTC.

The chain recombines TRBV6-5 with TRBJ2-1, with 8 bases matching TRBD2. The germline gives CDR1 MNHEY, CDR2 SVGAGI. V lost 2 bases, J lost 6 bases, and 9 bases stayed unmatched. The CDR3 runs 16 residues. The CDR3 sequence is CASSYSGAGGGNEQFF. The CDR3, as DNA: TGTGCCAGCAGTTACAGTGGGGCGGGGGGCGGCAATGAGCAGTTCTTC.

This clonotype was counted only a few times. CDR3 loop: CASSLGQGRSSYNSPLHF. The CDR3, as DNA: TGTGCCAGCAGCTTAGGTCAGGGGAGAAGCTCCTATAATTCACCCCTCCACTTT. The chain combines TRBV7-6 with TRBJ1-6; a possible D gene is TRBD1 (6 bases). CDR1 SGHVS and CDR2 FNYEAQ come from the germline V gene. Trimming took 1 base from V and 0 from J, leaving 13 bases between them. This CDR3 has 18 amino acids.

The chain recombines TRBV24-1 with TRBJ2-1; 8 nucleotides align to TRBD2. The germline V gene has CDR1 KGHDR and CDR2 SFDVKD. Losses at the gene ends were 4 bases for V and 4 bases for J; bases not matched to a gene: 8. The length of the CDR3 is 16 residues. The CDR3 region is CATSDSREGGYNEQFF. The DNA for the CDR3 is TGTGCCACCAGTGACAGTCGGGAGGGGGGGTACAATGAGCAGTTCTTC.

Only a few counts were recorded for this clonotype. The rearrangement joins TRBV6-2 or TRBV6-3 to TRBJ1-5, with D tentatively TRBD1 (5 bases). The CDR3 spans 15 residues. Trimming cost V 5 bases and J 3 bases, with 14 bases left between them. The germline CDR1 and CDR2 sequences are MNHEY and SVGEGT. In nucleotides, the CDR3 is TGTGCCAGCAGTACAGGTTTGGGGAACAATCAGCCCCAGCATTTT. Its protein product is CASSTGLGNNQPQHF.

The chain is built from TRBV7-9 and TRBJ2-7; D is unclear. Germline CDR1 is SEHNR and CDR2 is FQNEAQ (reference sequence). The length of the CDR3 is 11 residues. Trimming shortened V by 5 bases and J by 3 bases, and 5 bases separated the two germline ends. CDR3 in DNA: TGTGCCAGCAGCGACAACTACGAGCAGTACTTC. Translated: CASSDNYEQYF. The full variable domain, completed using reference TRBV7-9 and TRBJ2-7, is DTGVSQNPRHKITKRGQNVTFRCDPISEHNRLYWYRQTLGQGPEFLTYFQNEAQLEKSRLLSDRFSAERPKGSFSTLEIQRTEQGDSAMYLCASSDNYEQYFGPGTRLTVT.

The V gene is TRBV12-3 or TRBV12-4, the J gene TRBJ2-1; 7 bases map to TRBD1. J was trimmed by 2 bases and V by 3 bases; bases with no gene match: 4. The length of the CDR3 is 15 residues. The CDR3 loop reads CASSFTGTAYNEQFF. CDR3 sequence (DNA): TGTGCCAGCAGTTTTACCGGGACAGCCTACAATGAGCAGTTCTTC.

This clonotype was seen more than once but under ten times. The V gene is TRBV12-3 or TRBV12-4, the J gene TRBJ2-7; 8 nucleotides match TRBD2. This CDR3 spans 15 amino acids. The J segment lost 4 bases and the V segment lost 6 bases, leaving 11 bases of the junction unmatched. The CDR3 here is CASSPRVSGIYEQYF. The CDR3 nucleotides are TGTGCCAGCAGCCCCCGGGTTAGCGGGATATACGAGCAGTACTTC.

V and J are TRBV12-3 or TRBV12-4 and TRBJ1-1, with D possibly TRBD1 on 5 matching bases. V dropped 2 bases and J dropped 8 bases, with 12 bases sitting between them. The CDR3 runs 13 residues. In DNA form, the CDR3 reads TGTGCCAGCAGTTTACCCCCTGGGGGGGAAGCTTTCTTT. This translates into CASSLPPGGEAFF.

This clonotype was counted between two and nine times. DNA for the CDR3: TGTGCCAGCAGAATTAGCGGGAGCAGGTCCTACAATGAGCAGTTCTTC. The encoded protein is CASRISGSRSYNEQFF. The chain couples TRBV12-3 or TRBV12-4 to TRBJ2-1, with TRBD2 matching 9 bases. V was clipped by 6 bases and J by 1 base; unmatched bases: 7. The CDR3 has 16 residues.

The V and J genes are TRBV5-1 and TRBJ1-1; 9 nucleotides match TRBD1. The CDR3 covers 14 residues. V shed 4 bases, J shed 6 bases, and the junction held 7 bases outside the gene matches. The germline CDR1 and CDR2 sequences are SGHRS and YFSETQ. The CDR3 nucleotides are TGCGCCAGCAGCCCAGGGGGACAGGGATCTGAAGCTTTCTTT. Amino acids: CASSPGGQGSEAFF.

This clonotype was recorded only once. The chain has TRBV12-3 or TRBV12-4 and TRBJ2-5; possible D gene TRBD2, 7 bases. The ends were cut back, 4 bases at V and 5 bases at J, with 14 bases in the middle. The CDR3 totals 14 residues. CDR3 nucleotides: TGTGCCAGCAGTTCGGGGGGCGACAGGGAGACCCAGTACTTC. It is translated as CASSSGGDRETQYF.

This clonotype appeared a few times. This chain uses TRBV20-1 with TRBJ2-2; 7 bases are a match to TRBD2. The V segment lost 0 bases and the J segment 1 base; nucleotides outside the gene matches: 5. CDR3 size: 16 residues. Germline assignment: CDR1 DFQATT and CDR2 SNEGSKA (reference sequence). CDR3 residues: CSARDPQRGNTGELFF. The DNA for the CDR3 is TGCAGTGCTAGAGATCCCCAGCGGGGGAACACCGGGGAGCTGTTTTTT.

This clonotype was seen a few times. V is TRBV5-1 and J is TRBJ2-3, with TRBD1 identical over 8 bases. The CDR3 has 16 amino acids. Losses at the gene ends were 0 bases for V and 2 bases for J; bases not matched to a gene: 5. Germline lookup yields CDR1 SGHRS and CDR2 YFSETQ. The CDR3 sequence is CASSLGQGPSTDTQYF. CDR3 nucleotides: TGCGCCAGCAGCTTGGGACAGGGGCCCTCCACAGATACGCAGTATTTT. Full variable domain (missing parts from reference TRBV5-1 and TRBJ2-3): KAGVTQTPRYLIKTRGQQVTLSCSPISGHRSVSWYQQTPGQGLQFLFEYFSETQRNKGNFPGRFSGRQFSNSRSEMNVSTLELGDSALYLCASSLGQGPSTDTQYFGPGTRLTVL.

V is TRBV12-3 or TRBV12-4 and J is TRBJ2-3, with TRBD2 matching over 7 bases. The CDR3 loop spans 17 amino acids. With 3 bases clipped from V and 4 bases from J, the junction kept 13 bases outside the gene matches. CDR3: CASSLDTHRGVPDTQYF. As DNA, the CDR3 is TGTGCCAGCAGTTTGGATACACACCGGGGGGTGCCAGATACGCAGTATTTT.

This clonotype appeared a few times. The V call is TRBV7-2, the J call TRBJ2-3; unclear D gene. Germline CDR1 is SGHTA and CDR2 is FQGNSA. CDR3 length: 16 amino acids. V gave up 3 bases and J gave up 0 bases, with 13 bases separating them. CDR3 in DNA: TGTGCCAGCAGCTTGACGTTCGCAGGAAGCACAGATACGCAGTATTTT. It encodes CASSLTFAGSTDTQYF.